This T cell receptor beta chain was sequenced for a study of identical twins. Unique molecular identifiers were present on the cDNA, and a universal primer site came from template switching. TCRdb passed the 5' RACE reads through MiXCR, listing each CDR3 protein once. This table holds hundreds of thousands of distinct CDR3 sequences, roughly a quarter found once. The CDR3 covers 16 residues. Trimming left V 3 bases short and J 0 bases short, with 15 bases between. In germline, CDR1 is SGHTA, CDR2 FQGTGA. These data were also filed under a second study, of T cells expressing NK-cell markers. From that second work: Seven of the eight sequenced donors were HCMV-seropositive; one was seronegative. In a handful of donors, dominant NKG2C+ clonotypes were about 1.0-7.5% of CD8+ T cells. What remained unclear was the HCMV specificity of expanded NKG2C+ T cell clones.

The sequencing input was CD4+ T cells sorted from blood. The chain links TRBV7-3 to TRBJ2-7; a weak D match, TRBD1 (5 bases). The receptor comes from a woman under 30 in good health. The CDR3 region is CASSFESWGNSYEQYF. CDR3 nucleotides: TGTGCCAGCAGCTTCGAGAGTTGGGGCAACTCCTACGAGCAGTACTTC.